This T cell receptor (beta chain) originates from a study of glioma-infiltrating T cells. Study-wide background: Glioma patients had dexamethasone for six or fewer days before surgery. Study findings and constraints: Patients with low tissue-blood divergence carried a signature set of shared blood CDR3 motifs.

TCR alpha and beta CDR3 regions were amplified from RNA using iRepertoire nested multiplex PCR. One entry per CDR3 protein, called by TCRdb with MiXCR from the multiplex PCR reads. The data hold more than 350,000 distinct CDR3 sequences, with 41% observed a single time. J was trimmed by 0 bases and V by 0 bases; bases with no gene match: 5. The CDR3 has 17 amino acids. In germline, CDR1 is MNHNY, CDR2 SVGAGI (reference sequence). This clonotype showed up many times. Its cognate antigen is unknown. The gene calls are TRBV6-6 and TRBJ2-7, with 10 bases identical to TRBD2. This clonotype was obtained from a human donor with low-grade glioma or glioblastoma, undergoing nonglioma brain surgery, or in good health (not recorded which). The sequenced sample was glioma tissue, nonneoplastic brain tissue, or PBMCs (not recorded which). The CDR3 reads CASSYSQLAGFSYEQYF. CDR3 bases: TGTGCCAGCAGTTACTCGCAACTAGCGGGATTCTCCTACGAGCAGTACTTC.